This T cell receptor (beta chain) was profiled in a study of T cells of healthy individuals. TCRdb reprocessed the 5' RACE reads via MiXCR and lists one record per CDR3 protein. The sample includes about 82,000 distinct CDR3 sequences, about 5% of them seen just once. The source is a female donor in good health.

The CDR3 reads CSARGGTTQYF. The CDR3 DNA reads as TGCAGTGCTAGAGGGGGAACTACGCAGTATTTT. The V gene is TRBV20-1, the J gene TRBJ2-3; D is uncertain. CDR1 and CDR2 from the germline V gene are DFQATT and SNEGSKA (reference sequence). V was pared by 1 base and J by 8 bases, with 7 bases between. This CDR3 spans 11 amino acids.